This T cell receptor (beta chain) derives from a study of cytomegalovirus exposure and HLA in healthy donors. Study results and caveats: Later analysis identified a missense DCLRE1C variant that was linked to TCR beta V- and J-gene trimming. CMV serostatus was the only recorded immune exposure for donors. By a later analysis, the bulk of CMV-associated TCR beta chains appeared HLA-restricted.

PCR primers comprised 60 Vbeta and 13 Jbeta primers. Only in-frame clones appear in the TCRdb table, and some are missing; sequencing was by immunoSEQ multiplex PCR. The sample has over 100,000 clones; roughly 80% are singletons. Germline CDR1 and CDR2: SGDLS and YYNGEE. The CDR3 length is 14 residues. V was cut by 4 bases and J by 7 bases, with 17 bases left in between. On this clone: Antigen unknown.

Those who donated were healthy bone marrow donors. Sequenced material: PBMCs. This sequence originates from a man aged 25-45 years in good health and CMV-seronegative. The chain carries TRBV9 and TRBJ2-5, with no clear D. The CDR3 loop is CASSLNTVSGTQYF. CDR3 sequence (DNA): TGTGCCAGCAGCTTAAACACGGTGTCAGGGACCCAGTACTTC.